This is a list of T cell receptor beta chains from one sample in a study of blood T cell repertoires in COVID-19. The data were produced by immunoSEQ multiplex PCR, yet TCRdb's version contains in-frame clones alone and is incomplete. The profile covers some 260,000 clones, with 70% to 90% appearing a single time and 2% to 2.5% taken by the ten largest. Sequences were obtained from peripheral blood. The receptors come from a middle-aged woman who had recovered from COVID-19. Both conserved end residues are trimmed from each CDR3.

v_gene: TRBV19
CDR3aa: ASTGTPGNTIY

v_gene: TRBV4-3
CDR3aa: ASSGRGGTYNEQF

v_gene: TRBV19
CDR3aa: ASSIGTAWSNQPQH

v_gene: TRBV29-1
CDR3aa: SEAPLDSSYNEQF

v_gene: TRBV7-9
CDR3aa: ASTQTRGELF

v_gene: TRBV19
CDR3aa: ASSISWTGGEKETQY

v_gene: TRBV21-1
CDR3aa: ASSKGFGDLQETQY

v_gene: TRBV6-5
CDR3aa: ASSYGGTSTDTQY

v_gene: TRBV24-1
CDR3aa: ATSDRDLGWGTQY

v_gene: TRBV7-9
CDR3aa: ASRLQTGGPSEQY

v_gene: TRBV19
CDR3aa: ASSIDPNYGYT

v_gene: TRBV28
CDR3aa: ASRPGTGRYEQY

v_gene: TRBV5-1
CDR3aa: ASSEYGTGSSYNSPLH

v_gene: TRBV24-1
CDR3aa: ATDSGTTNTGELF

v_gene: TRBV7-9
CDR3aa: ASSPQFLSPGELF

v_gene: TRBV28
CDR3aa: ASSLIQGANQPQH

v_gene: TRBV15
CDR3aa: ATSIISLGQETQY

v_gene: TRBV19
CDR3aa: ASSRGGNEKLF

v_gene: TRBV11-3
CDR3aa: ASRKRGGAGANVLT

v_gene: TRBV27
CDR3aa: ASSLLGTGVPGYT

v_gene: TRBV7-8
CDR3aa: ASSQDRGNSPLH

v_gene: TRBV2
CDR3aa: ASISWGKDNEQF

v_gene: TRBV5-1
CDR3aa: ASSLETSGGPTDTQY

v_gene: TRBV20-1
CDR3aa: SARWGVKLF

v_gene: TRBV7-9
CDR3aa: ASTSEQGLGEQY

v_gene: TRBV7-8
CDR3aa: ASSLVVGQGNEQY

v_gene: TRBV27
CDR3aa: ASSLSIQERGQPQH

v_gene: TRBV28
CDR3aa: ASSSGRLYQPQH